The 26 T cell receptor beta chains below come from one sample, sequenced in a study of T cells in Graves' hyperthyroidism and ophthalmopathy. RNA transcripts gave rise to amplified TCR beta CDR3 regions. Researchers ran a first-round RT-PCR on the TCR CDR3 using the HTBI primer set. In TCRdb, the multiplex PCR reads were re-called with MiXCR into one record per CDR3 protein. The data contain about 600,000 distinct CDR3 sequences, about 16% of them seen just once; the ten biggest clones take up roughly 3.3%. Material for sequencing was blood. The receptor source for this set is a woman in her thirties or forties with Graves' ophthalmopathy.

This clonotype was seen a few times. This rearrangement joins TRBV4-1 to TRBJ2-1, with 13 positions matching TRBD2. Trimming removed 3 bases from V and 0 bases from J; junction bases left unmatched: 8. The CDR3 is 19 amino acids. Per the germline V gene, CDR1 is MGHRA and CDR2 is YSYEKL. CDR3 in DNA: TGCGCCAGCAGCCACGGGACTAGCGGGGAGGATAGCTCCTACAATGAGCAGTTCTTC. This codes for CASSHGTSGEDSSYNEQFF.

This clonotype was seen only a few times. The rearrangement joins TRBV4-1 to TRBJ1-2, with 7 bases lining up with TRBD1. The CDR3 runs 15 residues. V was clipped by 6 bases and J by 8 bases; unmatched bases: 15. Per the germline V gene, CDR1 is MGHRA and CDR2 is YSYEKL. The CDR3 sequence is CASRPQGGGAIGYTF. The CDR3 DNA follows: TGCGCCAGCAGACCCCAGGGGGGGGGGGCTATAGGCTACACCTTC.

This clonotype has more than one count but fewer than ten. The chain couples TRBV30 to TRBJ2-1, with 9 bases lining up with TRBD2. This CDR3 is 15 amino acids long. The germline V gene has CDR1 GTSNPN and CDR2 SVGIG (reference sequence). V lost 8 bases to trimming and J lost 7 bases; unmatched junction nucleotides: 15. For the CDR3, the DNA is TGTGCCGTATCTTCTTCTGGACTAGCGCAAAATGAGCAGTTCTTC. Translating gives CAVSSSGLAQNEQFF.

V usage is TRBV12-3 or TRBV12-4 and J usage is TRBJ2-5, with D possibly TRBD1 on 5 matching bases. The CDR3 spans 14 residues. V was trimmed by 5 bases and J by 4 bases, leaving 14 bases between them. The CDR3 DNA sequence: TGTGCCAGCAGTAGGGGCGCCTTCCCAGAGACCCAGTACTTC. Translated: CASSRGAFPETQYF.

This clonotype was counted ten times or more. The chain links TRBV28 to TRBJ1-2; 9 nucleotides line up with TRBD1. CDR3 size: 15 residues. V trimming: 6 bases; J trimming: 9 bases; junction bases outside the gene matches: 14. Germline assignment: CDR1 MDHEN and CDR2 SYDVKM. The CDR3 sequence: CASSHRGQGESSYTF. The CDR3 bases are TGTGCCAGCAGCCATCGGGGACAGGGAGAAAGTAGCTACACCTTC.

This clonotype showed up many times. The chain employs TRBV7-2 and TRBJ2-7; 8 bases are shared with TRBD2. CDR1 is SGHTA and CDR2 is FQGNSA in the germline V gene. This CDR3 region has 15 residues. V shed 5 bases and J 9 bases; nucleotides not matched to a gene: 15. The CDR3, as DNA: TGTGCCAGCAGCCCTGGCCTTGGGACTAGAACAGCGCAGTACTTC. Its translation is CASSPGLGTRTAQYF. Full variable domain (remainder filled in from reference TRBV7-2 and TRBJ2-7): GAGVSQSPSNKVTEKGKDVELRCDPISGHTALYWYRQSLGQGLEFLIYFQGNSAPDKSGLPSDRFSAERTGGSVSTLTIQRTQQEDSAVYLCASSPGLGTRTAQYFGPGTRLTVT.

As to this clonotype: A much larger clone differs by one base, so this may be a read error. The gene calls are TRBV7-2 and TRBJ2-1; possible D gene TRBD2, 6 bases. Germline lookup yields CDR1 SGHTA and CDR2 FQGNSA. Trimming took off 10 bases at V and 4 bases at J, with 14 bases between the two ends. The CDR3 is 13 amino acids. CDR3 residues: CAIRPAGYNEQFF. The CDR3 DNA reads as TGTGCCATTCGACCAGCGGGTTACAATGAGCAGTTCTTC. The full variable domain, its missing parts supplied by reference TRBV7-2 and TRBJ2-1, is GAGVSQSPSNKVTEKGKDVELRCDPISGHTALYWYRQSLGQGLEFLIYFQGNSAPDKSGLPSDRFSAERTGGSVSTLTIQRTQQEDSAVYLCAIRPAGYNEQFFGPGTRLTVL.

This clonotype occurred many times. The CDR3 protein is CASSLATFWDEQFF. Written as DNA, the CDR3 is TGTGCCAGCAGTTTAGCCACCTTTTGGGATGAGCAGTTCTTC. The J gene is TRBJ2-1, the V gene TRBV27, with D hard to call. Trimming removed 2 bases at V and 8 bases at J, with 13 bases between. CDR3 length equals 14 residues. Germline assignment: CDR1 MNHEY and CDR2 SMNVEV (reference sequence).

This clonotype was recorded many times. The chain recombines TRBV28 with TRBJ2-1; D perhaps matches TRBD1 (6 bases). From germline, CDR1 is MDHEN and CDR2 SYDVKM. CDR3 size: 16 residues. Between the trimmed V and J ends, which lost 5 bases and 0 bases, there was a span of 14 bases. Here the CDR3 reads CASSTNRDISYNEQFF. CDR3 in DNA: TGTGCCAGCAGTACAAACAGGGACATCTCCTACAATGAGCAGTTCTTC. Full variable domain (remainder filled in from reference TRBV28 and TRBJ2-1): DVKVTQSSRYLVKRTGEKVFLECVQDMDHENMFWYRQDPGLGLRLIYFSYDVKMKEKGDIPEGYSVSREKKERFSLILESASTNQTSMYLCASSTNRDISYNEQFFGPGTRLTVL.

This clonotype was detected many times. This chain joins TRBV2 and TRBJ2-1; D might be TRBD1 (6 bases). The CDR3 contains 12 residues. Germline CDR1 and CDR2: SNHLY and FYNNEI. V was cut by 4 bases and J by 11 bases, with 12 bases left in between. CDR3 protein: CASSGTGTKQFF. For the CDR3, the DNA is TGTGCCAGCAGTGGCACCGGGACAAAGCAGTTCTTC. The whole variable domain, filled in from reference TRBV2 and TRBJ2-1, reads EPEVTQTPSHQVTQMGQEVILRCVPISNHLYFYWYRQILGQKVEFLVSFYNNEISEKSEIFDDQFSVERPDGSNFTLKIRSTKLEDSAMYFCASSGTGTKQFFGPGTRLTVL.

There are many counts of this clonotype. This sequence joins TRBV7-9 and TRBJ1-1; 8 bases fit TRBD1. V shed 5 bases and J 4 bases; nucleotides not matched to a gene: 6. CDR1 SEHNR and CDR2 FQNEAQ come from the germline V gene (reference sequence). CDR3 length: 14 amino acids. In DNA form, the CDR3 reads TGTGCCAGCAGCACCGACAGGGGTAGCACTGAAGCTTTCTTT. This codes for CASSTDRGSTEAFF.

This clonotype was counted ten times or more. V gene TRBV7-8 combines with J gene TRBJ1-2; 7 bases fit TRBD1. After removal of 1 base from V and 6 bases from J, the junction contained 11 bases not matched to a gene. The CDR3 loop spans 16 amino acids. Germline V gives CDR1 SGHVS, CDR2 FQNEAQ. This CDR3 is CASSLGRRGGRNGYTF. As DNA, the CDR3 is TGTGCCAGCAGCTTAGGGAGAAGAGGGGGCAGGAATGGCTACACCTTC.

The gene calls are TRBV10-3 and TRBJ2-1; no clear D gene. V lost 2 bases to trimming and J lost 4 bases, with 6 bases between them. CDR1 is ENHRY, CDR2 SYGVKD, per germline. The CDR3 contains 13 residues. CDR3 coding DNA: TGTGCCATCAGTGAGGAAGGATACAATGAGCAGTTCTTC. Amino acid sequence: CAISEEGYNEQFF.

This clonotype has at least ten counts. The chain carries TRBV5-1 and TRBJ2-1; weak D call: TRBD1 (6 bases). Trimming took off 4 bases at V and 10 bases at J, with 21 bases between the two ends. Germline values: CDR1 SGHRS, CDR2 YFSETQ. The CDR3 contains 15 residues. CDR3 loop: CASSRDRQDRGEQFF. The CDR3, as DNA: TGCGCCAGCAGCCGAGACAGGCAGGACCGGGGAGAGCAGTTCTTC.

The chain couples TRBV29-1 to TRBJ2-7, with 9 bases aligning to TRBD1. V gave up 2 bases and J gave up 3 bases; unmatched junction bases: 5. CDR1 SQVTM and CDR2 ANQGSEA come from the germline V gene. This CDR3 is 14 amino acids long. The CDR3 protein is CSVERGQGLYEQYF. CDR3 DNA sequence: TGCAGCGTTGAACGGGGACAGGGCCTCTACGAGCAGTACTTC.

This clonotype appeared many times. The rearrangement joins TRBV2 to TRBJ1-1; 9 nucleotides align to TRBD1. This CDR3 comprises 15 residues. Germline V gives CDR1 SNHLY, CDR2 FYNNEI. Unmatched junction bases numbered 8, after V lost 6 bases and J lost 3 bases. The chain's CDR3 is CASSPTGGGYTEAFF. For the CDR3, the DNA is TGTGCCAGCAGCCCAACAGGGGGCGGGTACACTGAAGCTTTCTTT.

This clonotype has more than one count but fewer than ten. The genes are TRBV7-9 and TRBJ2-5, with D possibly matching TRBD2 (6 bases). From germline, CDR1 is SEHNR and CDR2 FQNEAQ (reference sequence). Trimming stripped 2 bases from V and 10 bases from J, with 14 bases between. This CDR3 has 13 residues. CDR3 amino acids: CASSLTGEDFQYF. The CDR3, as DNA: TGTGCCAGCAGCTTAACGGGGGAGGATTTCCAGTACTTC.

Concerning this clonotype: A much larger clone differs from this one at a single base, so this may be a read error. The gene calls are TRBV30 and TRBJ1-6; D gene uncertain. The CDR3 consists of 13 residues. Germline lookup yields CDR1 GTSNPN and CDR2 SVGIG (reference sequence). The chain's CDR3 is CASSVLSGSPLHF. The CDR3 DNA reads TGTGCCTCGAGTGTACTAAGTGGTTCACCCCTCCACTTT.

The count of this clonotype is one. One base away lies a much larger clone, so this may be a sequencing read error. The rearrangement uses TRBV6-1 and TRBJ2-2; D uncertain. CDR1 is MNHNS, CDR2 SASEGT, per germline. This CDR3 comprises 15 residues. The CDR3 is CASREKGLDTGELFF. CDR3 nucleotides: TGTGCCAGCCGTGAAAAGGGTTTGGACACCGGGGAGCTGTTTTTT.

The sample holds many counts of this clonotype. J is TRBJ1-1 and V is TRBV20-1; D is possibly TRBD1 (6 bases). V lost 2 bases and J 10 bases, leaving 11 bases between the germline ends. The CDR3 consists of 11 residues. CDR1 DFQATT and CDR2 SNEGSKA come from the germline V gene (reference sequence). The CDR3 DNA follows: TGCAGTGCTAGATATGGGGGGCGAGCTTTCTTT. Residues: CSARYGGRAFF.

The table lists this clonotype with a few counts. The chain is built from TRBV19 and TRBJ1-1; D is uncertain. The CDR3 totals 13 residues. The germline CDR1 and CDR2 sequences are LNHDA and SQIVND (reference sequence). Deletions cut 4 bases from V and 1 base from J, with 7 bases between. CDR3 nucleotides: TGTGCCAGTAGTAGCGAGGGGAACACTGAAGCTTTCTTT. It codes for CASSSEGNTEAFF.

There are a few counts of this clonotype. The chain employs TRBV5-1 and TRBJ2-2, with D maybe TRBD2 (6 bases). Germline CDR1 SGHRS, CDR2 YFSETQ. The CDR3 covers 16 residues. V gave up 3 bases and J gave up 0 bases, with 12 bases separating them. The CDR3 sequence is CASSYATSSNTGELFF. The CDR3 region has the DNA TGCGCCAGCAGCTACGCGACTAGTTCGAACACCGGGGAGCTGTTTTTT.

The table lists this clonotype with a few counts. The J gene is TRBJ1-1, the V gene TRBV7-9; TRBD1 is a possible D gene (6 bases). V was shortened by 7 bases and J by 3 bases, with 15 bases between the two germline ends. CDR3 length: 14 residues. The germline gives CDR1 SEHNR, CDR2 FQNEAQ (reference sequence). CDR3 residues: CASKEDRPDTEAFF. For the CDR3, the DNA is TGTGCCAGCAAGGAGGACAGACCAGACACTGAAGCTTTCTTT.

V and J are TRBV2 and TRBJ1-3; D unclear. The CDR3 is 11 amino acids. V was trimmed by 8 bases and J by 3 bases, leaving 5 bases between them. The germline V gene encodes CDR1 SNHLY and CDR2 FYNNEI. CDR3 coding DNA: TGTGCCAGCGCCATTGGAAACACCATATATTTT. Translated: CASAIGNTIYF.

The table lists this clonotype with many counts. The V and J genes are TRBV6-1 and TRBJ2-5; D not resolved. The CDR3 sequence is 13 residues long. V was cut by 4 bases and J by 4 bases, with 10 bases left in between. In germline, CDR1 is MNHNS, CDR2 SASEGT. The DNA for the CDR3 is TGTGCCAGCAGTGTCCCAGACCGAGAGACCCAGTACTTC. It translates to CASSVPDRETQYF.

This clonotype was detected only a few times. The CDR3 here is CSVEGTRNIQYF. As DNA, the CDR3 is TGCAGCGTTGAGGGGACTAGGAACATTCAGTACTTC. The chain has TRBV29-1 and TRBJ2-4, with 8 positions matching TRBD2. CDR1 is SQVTM and CDR2 is ANQGSEA in the germline V gene. CDR3 size: 12 residues. The V segment lost 3 bases and the J segment 7 bases; nucleotides outside the gene matches: 2.